The rows below give T cell receptor beta chains drawn from one sample of a study of patients and donors after allogeneic stem cell transplantation. TCRdb fed the RT-PCR reads into MiXCR, producing one record per CDR3 protein. The table lists a few hundred thousand distinct CDR3 sequences, roughly 14% of them singletons. Sequencing used blood, either unsorted or a sorted T cell fraction (not recorded which). Source of these receptors: a human donor who was either an allogeneic HSCT recipient or a stem cell or donor lymphocyte infusion donor (not recorded which). It is not recorded whose cells these are; they may come from a transplant donor. Each CDR3 is given with its conserved first and last residue. Each record gives: V gene, J gene, clone size, D gene, CDR3 DNA, CDR3 protein. A D gene is named only where the DNA matches it firmly. Clone size, where shown, is once, few, many, or a class for clones that have expanded.

>TRBV9|TRBJ2-1|many|TRBD1
TGTGCCAGCAGCGTAAAGGACAGGGTATTTATAAATGAGCAGTTCTTC
CASSVKDRVFINEQFF
>TRBV24-1|TRBJ2-3|many|TRBD2
TGTGCCACCAGTGATCCCGGGGGGGTCGGGGACACAGATACGCAGTATTTT
CATSDPGGVGDTDTQYF
>TRBV3-1|TRBJ1-1|few|TRBD1
TGTGCCAGCAGCACGGGCTTAGGGGGCCGGACTGAAGCTTTCTTT
CASSTGLGGRTEAFF
>TRBV7-2|TRBJ1-1|many|NA
TGTGCCAGCAGTACCGGGACCGGCTACACTGAAGCTTTCTTT
CASSTGTGYTEAFF
>TRBV12-3/TRBV12-4|TRBJ1-3|NA|NA
TGTGCCAGCAGTTTAGGACAGAGAAGAAACACCATATATTTT
CASSLGQRRNTIYF
>TRBV3-1|TRBJ1-1|NA|TRBD1
TGTGCCAGCAGCCAAACGGACAGGGCTGAAGCTTTCTTT
CASSQTDRAEAFF
>TRBV20-1|TRBJ1-2|many|NA
TGCACCGTCTCGGGAGGGGACTATGGCTACACCTTC
CTVSGGDYGYTF
>TRBV6-1|TRBJ2-7|many|NA
TGTGCCAGCAGAGAACAGGGGAGGGATTACGAGCAGTACTTC
CASREQGRDYEQYF
>TRBV19|TRBJ1-5|few|TRBD1
TGTGCCAGTAAACGACATCAGGGGGCAGATCAGCCCCAGCATTTT
CASKRHQGADQPQHF
>TRBV27|TRBJ2-3|NA|TRBD2
TGTGCCAGCAGTCAGGATAGCGGGAGAGCCAGCACAGATACGCAGTATTTT
CASSQDSGRASTDTQYF
>TRBV20-1|TRBJ1-6|few|NA
TGCAGTGCTAGAGCACAGGTTGGAAATAATTCACCCCTCCACTTT
CSARAQVGNNSPLHF
>TRBV7-2|TRBJ1-3|few|TRBD1
TGTGCCAGCTTCTTAGCGGGACAGGGCACGGGAAACACCATATATTTT
CASFLAGQGTGNTIYF
>TRBV7-2|TRBJ2-7|many|TRBD1
TGTGCCAGCAGCCCTCGGACAGGGGGAACCTACGAGCAGTACTTC
CASSPRTGGTYEQYF
>TRBV19|TRBJ2-1|NA|TRBD2
TGTGCCAGTAGTATGGCTAGCGGGGCCCCCAATGAGCAGTTCTTC
CASSMASGAPNEQFF
>TRBV18|TRBJ1-1|few|NA
TGTGCCAGCTCACCGATGAGGGCCGGGTACACTGAAGCTTTCTTT
CASSPMRAGYTEAFF
>TRBV5-6|TRBJ1-1|NA|NA
TGTGCCAGCAGCTTGGGCAGACAGATGAACACTGAAGCTTTCTTT
CASSLGRQMNTEAFF
>TRBV4-2|TRBJ1-2|many|NA
TGTGCCAGCAGCGGGTGGGGTGGCTACACCTTC
CASSGWGGYTF
>TRBV13|TRBJ2-7|few|TRBD1
TGTGCCAGCAGCTTTTTGGGACAGGGGGCCCACGAGCAGTACTTC
CASSFLGQGAHEQYF
>TRBV20-1|TRBJ2-3|NA|TRBD2
TGCAGTGCTGCAAGCGGGGGGGTTTCTAATACGCAGTATTTT
CSAASGGVSNTQYF
>TRBV15|TRBJ1-2|few|TRBD1
TGTGCCACCAGCAGAGGTAGACAGGGTACCTATGGCTACACCTTC
CATSRGRQGTYGYTF
>TRBV5-1|TRBJ2-5|NA|NA
TGCGCCAGCAGCTTGGAAGTCACCACCCAAGAGACCCAGTACTTC
CASSLEVTTQETQYF
>TRBV4-2|TRBJ2-3|few|NA
TGTGCCAGCAGCCAAGCCCACGCTCCGGGGCGATCCACAGATACGCAGTATTTT
CASSQAHAPGRSTDTQYF
>TRBV11-1|TRBJ2-1|NA|NA
TGTGCCAGCAGCCCGGCCACCCCTTTGACGGGACCTTACAATGAGCAGTTCTTC
CASSPATPLTGPYNEQFF
>TRBV7-3|TRBJ2-1|few|TRBD2
TGTGCCAGCAGCTTAACCCTAAGCGGGAGCATTGATGAGCAGTTCTTC
CASSLTLSGSIDEQFF
>TRBV6-4|TRBJ2-2|NA|NA
TGTGCCAGCAGTGAGGCTAGCAACACCGGGGAGCTGTTTTTT
CASSEASNTGELFF
>TRBV10-3|TRBJ1-1|few|NA
TGTGCCGTGAGGGTCAGTAACACTGAAGCTTTCTTT
CAVRVSNTEAFF
>TRBV7-3|TRBJ2-3|many|NA
TGTGCCAGCAGCTTAACCCCGGGAGTACCCACAGATACGCAGTATTTT
CASSLTPGVPTDTQYF
>TRBV5-6|TRBJ2-1|few|TRBD2
TGTGCCAGCAGCTCAAAGCTAGCGGGGTACAATGAGCAGTTCTTC
CASSSKLAGYNEQFF
>TRBV11-3|TRBJ1-5|NA|NA
TGTGCCAGGCGGGACACCCTTAGCAATCAGCCCCAGCATTTT
CARRDTLSNQPQHF
>TRBV2|TRBJ2-1|NA|TRBD2
TGTGCCAGCAGTGAAGTACTAGCGGGAGGTTCCTACAATGAGCAGTTCTTC
CASSEVLAGGSYNEQFF
>TRBV19|TRBJ1-2|once|NA
TGTGCCACCCAATCGCCCTATGGCGGTGGCTACACCTTC
CATQSPYGGGYTF
>TRBV18|TRBJ2-5|many|NA
TGTGCCAGCTCACGGGGGATCCAAGAGACCCAGTACTTC
CASSRGIQETQYF
>TRBV27|TRBJ2-4|many|TRBD1
TGTGCCAGCAGCCCCGGGACAGGGCTCACTCAGTACTTC
CASSPGTGLTQYF
>TRBV11-2|TRBJ1-2|few|NA
TGTGCCAGCAGCTCGCGGAGACAGCTTGGTGGCTACACCTTC
CASSSRRQLGGYTF
>TRBV12-3/TRBV12-4|TRBJ2-3|few|TRBD2
TGTGCCAGCAGTTTCAGGACTAGCGGGATAGATACGCAGTATTTT
CASSFRTSGIDTQYF